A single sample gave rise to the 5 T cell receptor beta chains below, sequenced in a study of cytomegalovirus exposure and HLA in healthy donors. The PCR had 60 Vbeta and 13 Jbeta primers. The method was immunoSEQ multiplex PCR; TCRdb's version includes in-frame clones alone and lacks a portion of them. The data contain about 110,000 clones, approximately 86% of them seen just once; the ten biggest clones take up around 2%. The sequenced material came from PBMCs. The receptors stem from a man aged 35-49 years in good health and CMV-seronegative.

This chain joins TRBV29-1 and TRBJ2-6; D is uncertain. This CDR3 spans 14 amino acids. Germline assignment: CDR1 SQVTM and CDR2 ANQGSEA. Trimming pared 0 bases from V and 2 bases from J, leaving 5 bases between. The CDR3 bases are TGCAGCGTTGAAGACCGTCCTGGGGCCAACGTCCTGACTTTC. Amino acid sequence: CSVEDRPGANVLTF.

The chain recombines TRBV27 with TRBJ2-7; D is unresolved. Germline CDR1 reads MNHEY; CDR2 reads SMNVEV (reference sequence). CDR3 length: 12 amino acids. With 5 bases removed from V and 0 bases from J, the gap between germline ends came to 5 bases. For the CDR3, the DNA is TGTGCCAGCAGTGCGAGCTCCTACGAGCAGTACTTC. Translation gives CASSASSYEQYF.

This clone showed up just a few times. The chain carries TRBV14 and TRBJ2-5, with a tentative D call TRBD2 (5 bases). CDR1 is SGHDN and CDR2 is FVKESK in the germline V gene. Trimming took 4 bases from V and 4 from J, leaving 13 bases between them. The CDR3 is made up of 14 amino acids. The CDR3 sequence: CASSRRQGRETQYF. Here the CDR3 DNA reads TGTGCCAGCAGCCGACGGCAAGGGAGAGAGACCCAGTACTTC.

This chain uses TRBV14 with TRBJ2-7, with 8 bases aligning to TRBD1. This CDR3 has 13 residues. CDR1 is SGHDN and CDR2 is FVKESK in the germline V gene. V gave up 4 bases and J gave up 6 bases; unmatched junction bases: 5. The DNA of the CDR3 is TGTGCCAGCAGCCCGTCCGACAGGGGCGAGCAGTACTTC. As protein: CASSPSDRGEQYF.

DNA of the CDR3: TGTGCCAGCAGTTACGCCCTAGCGGCTAACAATGAGCAGTTCTTC. This codes for CASSYALAANNEQFF. V and J are TRBV6-5 and TRBJ2-1; TRBD2 agrees at 7 bases. Germline trimming cut 2 bases from V and 5 bases from J; bases unmatched to any gene: 6. The CDR3 consists of 15 residues. Germline V gene sequence: CDR1 MNHEY, CDR2 SVGAGI.